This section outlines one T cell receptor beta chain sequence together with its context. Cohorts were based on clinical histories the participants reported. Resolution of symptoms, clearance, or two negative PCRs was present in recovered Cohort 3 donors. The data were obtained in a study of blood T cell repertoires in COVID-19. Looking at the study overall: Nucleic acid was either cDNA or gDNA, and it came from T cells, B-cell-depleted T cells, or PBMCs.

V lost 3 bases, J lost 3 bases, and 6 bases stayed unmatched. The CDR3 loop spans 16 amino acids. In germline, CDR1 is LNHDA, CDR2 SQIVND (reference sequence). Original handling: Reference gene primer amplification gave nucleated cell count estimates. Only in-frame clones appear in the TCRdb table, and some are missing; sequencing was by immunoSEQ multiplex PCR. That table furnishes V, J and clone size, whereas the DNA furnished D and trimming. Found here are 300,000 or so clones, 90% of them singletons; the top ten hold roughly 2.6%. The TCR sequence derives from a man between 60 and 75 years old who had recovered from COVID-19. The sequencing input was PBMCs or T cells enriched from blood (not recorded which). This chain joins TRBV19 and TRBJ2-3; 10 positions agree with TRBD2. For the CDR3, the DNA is TGTGCCAGTAGTATGAAATTACTAGCGGGGACAGATACGCAGTATTTT. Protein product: CASSMKLLAGTDTQYF.